These T cell receptor beta chains were read from a single sample in a study of T cells in Graves' hyperthyroidism and ophthalmopathy. One entry per CDR3 protein results from TCRdb running MiXCR on the multiplex PCR reads. The repertoire holds around 290,000 distinct CDR3 sequences, with about 17% as singletons. Sequencing input: blood. These receptors all stem from a woman between 55 and 75 years old with Graves' ophthalmopathy. Each CDR3 is given with its conserved first and last residue. Fields, in order: clone size, J gene, V gene, D gene, CDR3 DNA, CDR3 protein. A D gene is named only where the DNA matches it firmly. The size entry is marked missing in some rows and otherwise reads once, few, many or a size class.

clone size: many
J gene: TRBJ2-5
V gene: TRBV20-1
D gene: NA
CDR3 DNA: TGCAGTGCTACTGTAGCTCAAGAGACCCAGTACTTC
CDR3 protein: CSATVAQETQYF

clone size: many
J gene: TRBJ2-3
V gene: TRBV2
D gene: NA
CDR3 DNA: TGTGCCAGCAAAACACTAGGAGGCGGCACAGATACGCAGTATTTT
CDR3 protein: CASKTLGGGTDTQYF

clone size: NA
J gene: TRBJ2-7
V gene: TRBV9
D gene: TRBD2
CDR3 DNA: TGTGCCAGCAGTCCCCTAGCGGATCCGAGGTACGAGCAGTACTTC
CDR3 protein: CASSPLADPRYEQYF

clone size: many
J gene: TRBJ2-1
V gene: TRBV6-1
D gene: NA
CDR3 DNA: TGTGCCAGCAGTGATGGGGGGGCCCACAATGAGCAGTTCTTC
CDR3 protein: CASSDGGAHNEQFF

clone size: NA
J gene: TRBJ1-5
V gene: TRBV20-1
D gene: NA
CDR3 DNA: TGCAGTGCTAGAGATTGGGCGCGGCCCCAGCATTTT
CDR3 protein: CSARDWARPQHF

clone size: many
J gene: TRBJ1-1
V gene: TRBV20-1
D gene: NA
CDR3 DNA: TGCAGTGCCTGGGGGCAGCCCACTGAAGCTTTCTTT
CDR3 protein: CSAWGQPTEAFF

clone size: NA
J gene: TRBJ2-2
V gene: TRBV6-1
D gene: TRBD2
CDR3 DNA: TGTGCCTGTCAGCGGGAGAGTACCGGGGAGCTGTTTTTT
CDR3 protein: CACQRESTGELFF

clone size: few
J gene: TRBJ2-5
V gene: TRBV24-1
D gene: TRBD2
CDR3 DNA: TGTGCCACCAGTAGGACTAGCCAGGAGACCCAGTACTTC
CDR3 protein: CATSRTSQETQYF

clone size: few
J gene: TRBJ2-7
V gene: TRBV12-3/TRBV12-4
D gene: TRBD1
CDR3 DNA: TGTGCCAGCAGCCTGACAGGGAAAAAGAACGAGCAGTACTTC
CDR3 protein: CASSLTGKKNEQYF

clone size: many
J gene: TRBJ2-5
V gene: TRBV7-9
D gene: TRBD2
CDR3 DNA: TGTGCCAGCAGCTTCTCTAGCGGGGGGCAAGAGACCCAGTACTTC
CDR3 protein: CASSFSSGGQETQYF

clone size: NA
J gene: TRBJ2-5
V gene: TRBV7-3
D gene: NA
CDR3 DNA: TGTGCCAGCAGCTTAGGACGGGCGGAGACCCAGTACTTC
CDR3 protein: CASSLGRAETQYF

clone size: NA
J gene: TRBJ1-5
V gene: TRBV19
D gene: NA
CDR3 DNA: TGTGCCGGAGGGACGGGGAGGAATCAGCCCCAGCATTTT
CDR3 protein: CAGGTGRNQPQHF

clone size: many
J gene: TRBJ2-7
V gene: TRBV28
D gene: NA
CDR3 DNA: TGTGCCAGCAGTCAACCGAGGACAGACGAGCAGTACTTC
CDR3 protein: CASSQPRTDEQYF

clone size: many
J gene: TRBJ1-2
V gene: TRBV7-2
D gene: NA
CDR3 DNA: TGTGCCAGCAGCCCGGGACGGACCTATGGCTACACCTTC
CDR3 protein: CASSPGRTYGYTF

clone size: NA
J gene: TRBJ1-3
V gene: TRBV6-2/TRBV6-3
D gene: NA
CDR3 DNA: TGTGCCAGCAGTTACTCGACAAGCGGAAACACCATATATTTT
CDR3 protein: CASSYSTSGNTIYF

clone size: many
J gene: TRBJ1-2
V gene: TRBV10-3
D gene: NA
CDR3 DNA: TGTGCCATCAGTGAGTCTGAGGGACATTCGGGCTACACCTTC
CDR3 protein: CAISESEGHSGYTF

clone size: few
J gene: TRBJ2-5
V gene: TRBV12-3/TRBV12-4
D gene: NA
CDR3 DNA: TGTGCCAGCAGCCAAACCGGTCAGGGCCAGGAAAGAGAGACCCAGTACTTC
CDR3 protein: CASSQTGQGQERETQYF

clone size: many
J gene: TRBJ2-7
V gene: TRBV2
D gene: NA
CDR3 DNA: TGTGCCAGCAGTGACGGAGGCGAGCAGTACTTC
CDR3 protein: CASSDGGEQYF

clone size: few
J gene: TRBJ2-7
V gene: TRBV7-2
D gene: NA
CDR3 DNA: TGTGCCAGCAGCCCGGACAGACAATACGAGCAGTACTTC
CDR3 protein: CASSPDRQYEQYF

clone size: few
J gene: TRBJ1-6
V gene: TRBV19
D gene: NA
CDR3 DNA: TGTGCCAGTAGTATCCAGTTAGCCTATAATTCACCCCTCCACTTT
CDR3 protein: CASSIQLAYNSPLHF

clone size: many
J gene: TRBJ2-6
V gene: TRBV6-1
D gene: TRBD1
CDR3 DNA: TGTGCCAGCAGCCCCGGGACAGGGTACGGGGCCAACGTCCTGACTTTC
CDR3 protein: CASSPGTGYGANVLTF

clone size: many
J gene: TRBJ2-2
V gene: TRBV11-3
D gene: NA
CDR3 DNA: TGTGCCAGCAGCTTCCGCCAGGCCCCCGGGGAGCTGTTTTTT
CDR3 protein: CASSFRQAPGELFF

clone size: NA
J gene: TRBJ2-1
V gene: TRBV7-2
D gene: TRBD2
CDR3 DNA: TGTGCCAGCAACGCGGGCGGGAGTCGGCCAAATGAGCAGTTCTTC
CDR3 protein: CASNAGGSRPNEQFF

clone size: many
J gene: TRBJ1-2
V gene: TRBV5-1
D gene: NA
CDR3 DNA: TGCGCCAGCAGCTTGGACGGGTCCTATGGCTACACCTTC
CDR3 protein: CASSLDGSYGYTF

clone size: many
J gene: TRBJ1-3
V gene: TRBV6-1
D gene: TRBD1
CDR3 DNA: TGTGCCAGCAGTATGACAGGGGGCTTTGGAAACACCATATATTTT
CDR3 protein: CASSMTGGFGNTIYF

clone size: few
J gene: TRBJ1-5
V gene: TRBV6-2/TRBV6-3
D gene: NA
CDR3 DNA: TGTGCCAGCAGCCCCCGCGGGGCGTTTCAGCCCCAGCATTTT
CDR3 protein: CASSPRGAFQPQHF

clone size: NA
J gene: TRBJ2-3
V gene: TRBV7-9
D gene: TRBD2
CDR3 DNA: TGTGCCAGCAGCTTAGTCCTAGCGGGATACACAGATACGCAGTATTTT
CDR3 protein: CASSLVLAGYTDTQYF

clone size: many
J gene: TRBJ2-1
V gene: TRBV12-3/TRBV12-4
D gene: NA
CDR3 DNA: TGTGCCAGCAGTTTACGGTGGAGGGTTGGGAACAATGAGCAGTTCTTC
CDR3 protein: CASSLRWRVGNNEQFF

clone size: many
J gene: TRBJ2-1
V gene: TRBV7-9
D gene: NA
CDR3 DNA: TGTGCCAGCAGCTTAGTGGCCCGCTCCTACAATGAGCAGTTCTTC
CDR3 protein: CASSLVARSYNEQFF

clone size: NA
J gene: TRBJ2-1
V gene: TRBV19
D gene: NA
CDR3 DNA: TGTGCCAGTAGTATGGCCCTTTGGGGGGCGCGTGAGCAGTTCTTC
CDR3 protein: CASSMALWGAREQFF

clone size: NA
J gene: TRBJ1-4
V gene: TRBV6-5
D gene: TRBD1
CDR3 DNA: TGTGCCAGCAGTTACTCCCCGGGACAGGGGGGCGAAAAACTGTTTTTT
CDR3 protein: CASSYSPGQGGEKLFF

clone size: few
J gene: TRBJ2-1
V gene: TRBV7-9
D gene: NA
CDR3 DNA: TGTGCCAGCAGCCCAGACTACTACAATGAGCAGTTCTTC
CDR3 protein: CASSPDYYNEQFF

clone size: NA
J gene: TRBJ2-3
V gene: TRBV5-4
D gene: NA
CDR3 DNA: TGTGCCAGCCAACGCTCCCTTGACCTACTCACAGATACGCAGTATTTT
CDR3 protein: CASQRSLDLLTDTQYF

clone size: many
J gene: TRBJ2-5
V gene: TRBV3-1
D gene: TRBD2
CDR3 DNA: TGTGCCAGCAGCCAATTGCGGGGGGGCCGCGAGACCCAGTACTTC
CDR3 protein: CASSQLRGGRETQYF

clone size: many
J gene: TRBJ1-5
V gene: TRBV20-1
D gene: NA
CDR3 DNA: TGCAGTGCTAGTAACGGGGCGGGTCAGCCCCAGCATTTT
CDR3 protein: CSASNGAGQPQHF

clone size: many
J gene: TRBJ1-3
V gene: TRBV18
D gene: TRBD1
CDR3 DNA: TGTGCCAGCTCACCGCGGGACAGGAAGTTCCTCTCTGGAAACACCATATATTTT
CDR3 protein: CASSPRDRKFLSGNTIYF

clone size: few
J gene: TRBJ2-7
V gene: TRBV5-8
D gene: NA
CDR3 DNA: TGTGCCAGCAGCTTGGACAGTGACTACGAGCAGTACTTC
CDR3 protein: CASSLDSDYEQYF

clone size: few
J gene: TRBJ2-2
V gene: TRBV7-2
D gene: NA
CDR3 DNA: TGTGCCAGCAGCTTAGCCGGGCCACTACATGTCGGGGAGCTGTTTTTT
CDR3 protein: CASSLAGPLHVGELFF

clone size: many
J gene: TRBJ1-2
V gene: TRBV3-1
D gene: NA
CDR3 DNA: TGTGCCAGCAGCCAGCGCTATGGCTACACCTTC
CDR3 protein: CASSQRYGYTF

clone size: few
J gene: TRBJ2-1
V gene: TRBV5-1
D gene: NA
CDR3 DNA: TGCGCCAGCAGACTCCAGGGGGGCTCCTACAATGAGCAGTTCTTC
CDR3 protein: CASRLQGGSYNEQFF

clone size: few
J gene: TRBJ2-4
V gene: TRBV4-1
D gene: NA
CDR3 DNA: TGCGCCAGCAGCCAAGAATGGTTGGACATTCAGTACTTC
CDR3 protein: CASSQEWLDIQYF

clone size: many
J gene: TRBJ1-3
V gene: TRBV3-1
D gene: NA
CDR3 DNA: TGTGCCAGCAGCCCCGGGACGGGGAGCTCTGGAAACACCATATATTTT
CDR3 protein: CASSPGTGSSGNTIYF

clone size: NA
J gene: TRBJ2-2
V gene: TRBV14
D gene: TRBD2
CDR3 DNA: TGTGCCAGCAGCAAAAGACTAGCGGGGGGCCTCGGAACCGGGGAGCTGTTTTTT
CDR3 protein: CASSKRLAGGLGTGELFF

clone size: many
J gene: TRBJ1-1
V gene: TRBV6-5
D gene: NA
CDR3 DNA: TGTGCCAGCAGTTACGGGAGGAACACTGAAGCTTTCTTT
CDR3 protein: CASSYGRNTEAFF

clone size: many
J gene: TRBJ1-6
V gene: TRBV18
D gene: NA
CDR3 DNA: TGTGCCAGCTCACCGGGGAGCTCCTATAATTCACCCCTCCACTTT
CDR3 protein: CASSPGSSYNSPLHF

clone size: NA
J gene: TRBJ2-2
V gene: TRBV9
D gene: NA
CDR3 DNA: TGTGCCAGCAGCTCGCAGGGGCTAGCGTACACCGGGGAGCTGTTTTTT
CDR3 protein: CASSSQGLAYTGELFF

clone size: NA
J gene: TRBJ2-1
V gene: TRBV5-4
D gene: TRBD2
CDR3 DNA: TGTGCCAGCAGCTTGCCTAGCGGGGGGGCCCGGAATGAGCAGTTCTTC
CDR3 protein: CASSLPSGGARNEQFF

clone size: NA
J gene: TRBJ2-1
V gene: TRBV5-6
D gene: NA
CDR3 DNA: TGTGCCAGCAGCTGGGCCGGGACGATAAATGAGCAGTTCTTC
CDR3 protein: CASSWAGTINEQFF

clone size: many
J gene: TRBJ2-2
V gene: TRBV27
D gene: TRBD2
CDR3 DNA: TGTGCCAGCAGTCGCGCCGTAGCGGGACTAGCTCAGAACACCGGGGAGCTGTTTTTT
CDR3 protein: CASSRAVAGLAQNTGELFF

clone size: many
J gene: TRBJ2-5
V gene: TRBV5-1
D gene: NA
CDR3 DNA: TGCGCCAGCAGCTCTAGGAACCAGGAGACCCAGTACTTC
CDR3 protein: CASSSRNQETQYF

clone size: many
J gene: TRBJ1-1
V gene: TRBV11-2
D gene: NA
CDR3 DNA: TGTGCCAGCAGCTGGGCGGGGAGGACTGAAGCTTTCTTT
CDR3 protein: CASSWAGRTEAFF

clone size: many
J gene: TRBJ2-7
V gene: TRBV12-3/TRBV12-4
D gene: NA
CDR3 DNA: TGTGCCAGCAGCTTAAGGGGATACGAGCAGTACTTC
CDR3 protein: CASSLRGYEQYF

clone size: many
J gene: TRBJ2-6
V gene: TRBV20-1
D gene: TRBD1
CDR3 DNA: TGCAGTGCTAGTGGGGACAGGTCGTCTGGGGCCAACGTCCTGACTTTC
CDR3 protein: CSASGDRSSGANVLTF

clone size: few
J gene: TRBJ1-3
V gene: TRBV3-1
D gene: TRBD1
CDR3 DNA: TGTGCCAGCAGCCTGGGGACAGCCAGTTCTGGAAACACCATATATTTT
CDR3 protein: CASSLGTASSGNTIYF

clone size: many
J gene: TRBJ1-2
V gene: TRBV29-1
D gene: TRBD1
CDR3 DNA: TGCAGCGTTGAAAGGACAGGGGATGGCTACACCTTC
CDR3 protein: CSVERTGDGYTF